This passage covers 21 T cell receptor beta chains from one sample sequenced in a study of blood T cell repertoires in COVID-19. Measured with immunoSEQ multiplex PCR; TCRdb has only the in-frame clones, and not every one. This table has roughly 250,000 clones, roughly 82% appearing once. The sample consisted of peripheral blood. These receptors came from a woman in her seventies with acute or convalescent COVID-19.

The chain uses TRBV29-1 and TRBJ2-3, with TRBD2 matching 9 bases. J was trimmed by 6 bases and V by 5 bases; bases with no gene match: 15. Germline values: CDR1 SQVTM, CDR2 ANQGSEA. The CDR3 spans 16 residues. Written as DNA, the CDR3 is TGCAGCGTTAGAATGTTTGGAGCGGGGGGTTTGGATACGCAGTATTTT. Protein: CSVRMFGAGGLDTQYF.

The genes are TRBV3-1 (or the pseudogene TRBV3-2) and TRBJ1-2; the match to TRBD1 covers 7 bases. The CDR3 covers 14 residues. The V gene end was trimmed by 4 bases and the J gene end by 11 bases; junction bases not matched to a gene: 13. The germline V gene encodes CDR1 LGHDT and CDR2 YNNKEL (reference sequence). This CDR3 reads CASSPWTGHSPYTF. Here the CDR3 DNA reads TGTGCCAGCAGCCCCTGGACAGGACACTCGCCATACACCTTC.

This chain uses TRBV28 with TRBJ2-3; TRBD2 might be the D (5 bases). V shed 7 bases and J shed 2 bases, with 13 bases lying between them. Germline V gene data show CDR1 as MDHEN and CDR2 as SYDVKM. This CDR3 is built from 14 residues. The CDR3 spells CASIGGTFTDTQYF. CDR3 nucleotides: TGTGCCAGCATAGGAGGCACCTTCACAGATACGCAGTATTTT.

The table lists this clone with a count of one. The CDR3 coding sequence is TGCGCCAGCAGAGGTACAGGGGCTGGCTACACCTTC. Amino acid sequence: CASRGTGAGYTF. This chain uses TRBV4-3 with TRBJ1-2; 7 nucleotides agree with TRBD1. J was trimmed by 7 bases and V by 6 bases; bases with no gene match: 5. CDR3 length equals 12 residues. Germline lookup yields CDR1 LGHNA and CDR2 YSLEER.

Only a few counts were recorded for this clone. The J gene is TRBJ1-3, the V gene TRBV24-1, with TRBD1 as a possible D gene (5 bases). This CDR3 region has 14 residues. Trimming left V 4 bases short and J 0 bases short, with 6 bases between. Germline CDR1 is KGHDR and CDR2 is SFDVKD. Here the CDR3 reads CATSDRDSGNTIYF. In DNA form, the CDR3 reads TGTGCCACCAGTGACAGGGACTCTGGAAACACCATATATTTT.

This rearrangement joins TRBV24-1 to TRBJ1-2; 12 bases agree with TRBD1. V lost 3 bases, J lost 7 bases, and 8 bases stayed unmatched. The CDR3 length is 16 residues. In germline, CDR1 is KGHDR, CDR2 SFDVKD. CDR3: CATSDGHGGQGAGYTF. CDR3 in DNA: TGTGCCACCAGTGATGGCCACGGGGGACAGGGGGCTGGCTACACCTTC.

This chain links TRBV9 with TRBJ2-7; weak D call: TRBD1 (7 bases). This CDR3 is built from 16 residues. V was shortened by 3 bases and J by 0 bases, with 16 bases between the two germline ends. Germline assignment: CDR1 SGDLS and CDR2 YYNGEE. CDR3 region: CASSDTTGRSSYEQYF. The DNA of the CDR3 is TGTGCCAGCAGCGACACGACAGGGAGGAGCTCCTACGAGCAGTACTTC.

V and J are TRBV5-1 and TRBJ1-2; 9 bases are shared with TRBD1. Germline CDR1 and CDR2: SGHRS and YFSETQ. The CDR3 runs to 13 residues. The trim removed 4 bases at V and 5 bases at J, leaving 3 bases unmatched. CDR3 in amino acids: CASSGQGTYGYTF. CDR3 nucleotides: TGCGCCAGCAGCGGACAGGGGACTTATGGCTACACCTTC. Based on the CDR3 plus reference TRBV5-1 and TRBJ1-2, the full variable domain is KAGVTQTPRYLIKTRGQQVTLSCSPISGHRSVSWYQQTPGQGLQFLFEYFSETQRNKGNFPGRFSGRQFSNSRSEMNVSTLELGDSALYLCASSGQGTYGYTFGSGTRLTVV.

The chain uses TRBV7-2 and TRBJ1-2, with 7 bases matching TRBD1. CDR1 is SGHTA and CDR2 is FQGNSA in the germline V gene. The CDR3 totals 14 residues. V was pared by 5 bases and J by 6 bases, with 9 bases of the junction left unmatched. The CDR3 region has the DNA TGTGCCAGCAGCCCAGGACAGGCCGTTAATGGCTACACCTTC. Residues: CASSPGQAVNGYTF.

The genes are TRBV5-8 and TRBJ1-2, with 10 positions matching TRBD1. V was pared by 4 bases and J by 7 bases, with 10 bases of the junction left unmatched. Per germline, CDR1 SGHTS and CDR2 YDEGEE. There are 15 residues in the CDR3. In DNA, the CDR3 is TGTGCCAGCAGCCCTTGGACAGGGGGGGCGCGTGGCTACACCTTC. It codes for CASSPWTGGARGYTF. Full variable domain (missing parts from reference TRBV5-8 and TRBJ1-2): EAGVTQSPTHLIKTRGQQATLRCSPISGHTSVYWYQQALGLGLQFLLWYDEGEERNRGNFPPRFSGRQFPNYSSELNVNALELEDSALYLCASSPWTGGARGYTFGSGTRLTVV.

This rearrangement joins TRBV19 to TRBJ1-5, with 9 bases that match TRBD1. This CDR3 comprises 16 residues. Germline V gene data show CDR1 as LNHDA and CDR2 as SQIVND (reference sequence). J lost 7 bases, V lost 3 bases, and 10 bases had no gene match. CDR3 nucleotides: TGTGCCAGTAGTATTTCCTCGGGACAGGGAAACCAGCCCCAGCATTTT. Its protein product is CASSISSGQGNQPQHF.

The V and J genes are TRBV7-2 and TRBJ1-2, with D possibly being TRBD1 (6 bases). The CDR3 has 17 residues. Trimming stripped 1 base from V and 3 bases from J, with 18 bases between. Germline loops: CDR1 SGHTA, CDR2 FQGNSA. The CDR3: CASSLGGQGRGDYGYTF. CDR3 DNA sequence: TGTGCCAGCAGCTTAGGGGGGCAGGGGCGAGGGGACTATGGCTACACCTTC.

The CDR3 DNA sequence: TGTGCCAGCAGTGAGTCGGGGAGCTCTGGGGCCAACGTCCTGACTTTC. This translates into CASSESGSSGANVLTF. The chain joins TRBV6-4 to TRBJ2-6, with D possibly TRBD2 on 5 matching bases. The CDR3 has 16 amino acids. Trimming removed 3 bases from V and 0 bases from J, with 9 bases in between. Germline assignment: CDR1 MRHNA and CDR2 SNTAGT.

V and J are TRBV10-3 and TRBJ2-1; 9 nucleotides line up with TRBD1. The germline V gene has CDR1 ENHRY and CDR2 SYGVKD. V lost 9 bases and J lost 7; bases outside the gene matches: 10. CDR3 size: 14 residues. The CDR3: CAMGARDRVNEQFF. The CDR3 DNA is TGTGCCATGGGGGCCCGGGACAGGGTGAATGAGCAGTTCTTC.

CDR3 sequence: CASSYYGTGNSPLHF. In DNA form, the CDR3 reads TGTGCCAGCAGTTACTACGGGACAGGGAATTCACCCCTCCACTTT. The chain combines TRBV6-5 with TRBJ1-6; 9 bases are a match to TRBD1. The V gene's germline CDR1 is MNHEY and CDR2 SVGAGI. The CDR3 runs 15 residues. The V gene end was trimmed by 1 base and the J gene end by 7 bases; junction bases not matched to a gene: 2.

This clone was counted at least ten times. The chain joins TRBV4-3 to TRBJ2-1, with D perhaps matching TRBD2 (5 bases). The CDR3 is 12 residues long. V was trimmed by 0 bases and J by 8 bases, leaving 5 bases between them. From germline, CDR1 is LGHNA and CDR2 YSLEER. CDR3 nucleotides: TGCGCCAGCAGCCAAGACGGGGATGAGCAGTTCTTC. This sequence encodes CASSQDGDEQFF.

The chain carries TRBV28 and TRBJ2-7; no clear D gene. Germline-derived CDR1 and CDR2 are MDHEN and SYDVKM. This CDR3 contains 13 residues. V dropped 1 base and J dropped 2 bases, with 6 bases sitting between them. The CDR3 loop is CASSLLATYEQYF. CDR3 bases: TGTGCCAGCAGTTTATTGGCCACCTACGAGCAGTACTTC.

This chain uses TRBV7-2 with TRBJ2-2; a possible D gene is TRBD2 (5 bases). V shed 5 bases and J shed 5 bases, with 15 bases lying between them. Germline values: CDR1 SGHTA, CDR2 FQGNSA. CDR3 length: 15 amino acids. The CDR3: CASSPYRRHTGELFF. The CDR3 nucleotides read TGTGCCAGCAGCCCTTATAGGAGGCATACCGGGGAGCTGTTTTTT.

The chain is built from TRBV9 and TRBJ1-3; D is uncertain. Trimming shortened V by 6 bases and J by 1 base, and 5 bases separated the two germline ends. CDR3 length: 12 residues. CDR1 is SGDLS, CDR2 YYNGEE, per germline. This CDR3 is CASKSSGNTIYF. Written as DNA, the CDR3 is TGTGCCAGCAAGAGTTCTGGAAACACCATATATTTT.

This sequence joins TRBV10-3 and TRBJ2-7; 8 bases are a match to TRBD1. The CDR3 has 13 amino acids. V gave up 3 bases and J gave up 2 bases; unmatched junction bases: 0. Germline CDR1 is ENHRY and CDR2 is SYGVKD. This CDR3 is CAISDRGPYEQYF. CDR3 coding DNA: TGTGCCATCAGTGACAGGGGGCCCTACGAGCAGTACTTC.

The rearrangement uses TRBV2 and TRBJ2-5; tentatively, D is TRBD1 (7 bases). CDR3 size: 15 residues. V was pared by 3 bases and J by 0 bases, with 11 bases between. Germline lookup yields CDR1 SNHLY and CDR2 FYNNEI. CDR3 DNA: TGTGCCAGCAGTGAGGGGGGACAGAACCAAGAGACCCAGTACTTC. As protein: CASSEGGQNQETQYF.